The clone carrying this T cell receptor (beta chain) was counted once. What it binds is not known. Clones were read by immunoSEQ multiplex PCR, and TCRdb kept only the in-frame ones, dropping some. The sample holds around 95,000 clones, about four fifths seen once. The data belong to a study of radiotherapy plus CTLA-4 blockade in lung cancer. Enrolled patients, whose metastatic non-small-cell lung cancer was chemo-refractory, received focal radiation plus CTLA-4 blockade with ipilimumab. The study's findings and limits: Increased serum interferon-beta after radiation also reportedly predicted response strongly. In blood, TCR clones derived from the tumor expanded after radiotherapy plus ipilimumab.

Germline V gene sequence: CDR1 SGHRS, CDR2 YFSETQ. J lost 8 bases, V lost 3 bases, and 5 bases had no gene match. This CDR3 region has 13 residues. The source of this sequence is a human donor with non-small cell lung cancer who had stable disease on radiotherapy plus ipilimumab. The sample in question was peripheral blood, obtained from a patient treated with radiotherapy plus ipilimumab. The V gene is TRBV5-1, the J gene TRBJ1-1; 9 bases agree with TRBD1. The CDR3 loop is CASSSGTGKEAFF. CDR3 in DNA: TGCGCCAGCAGCTCCGGGACAGGGAAAGAAGCTTTCTTT.